These 6 T cell receptor beta chains were all obtained from the same sample, sequenced in a study of blood T cell repertoires in COVID-19. The protocol was immunoSEQ multiplex PCR, while the TCRdb copy is restricted to in-frame clones and leaves out a portion. The sample lists around 60,000 clones, around 77% occurring once. The sequencing input was peripheral blood. Receptor source: a man older than 75 with active or convalescent COVID-19.

The chain joins TRBV18 to TRBJ1-4, with 8 bases aligning to TRBD1. Per the germline V gene, CDR1 is KGHSH and CDR2 is LQKENI. J was trimmed by 7 bases and V by 3 bases; bases with no gene match: 4. The CDR3 contains 14 residues. Here the CDR3 reads CASSPRTGTEKLFF. CDR3 nucleotide sequence: TGTGCCAGCTCACCGCGGACAGGGACTGAAAAACTGTTTTTT.

The V and J genes are TRBV18 and TRBJ1-2; no reliable D call. This CDR3 region has 14 residues. The V gene lost 5 bases and the J gene lost 3 bases, with 13 bases spanning the gap. Germline CDR1 KGHSH, CDR2 LQKENI. CDR3 DNA sequence: TGTGCCAGCTCAACCGAGACGGGAGACTATGGCTACACCTTC. It codes for CASSTETGDYGYTF.

The rearrangement joins TRBV6-5 to TRBJ2-7; the match to TRBD2 covers 7 bases. V was clipped by 6 bases and J by 4 bases; unmatched bases: 9. CDR1 is MNHEY and CDR2 is SVGAGI in the germline V gene. The CDR3 extends over 14 amino acids. The CDR3 coding sequence is TGTGCCAGCAGGCTGGGCGGGAGTAGATACGAGCAGTACTTC. Protein: CASRLGGSRYEQYF.

The chain couples TRBV3-1 (or the pseudogene TRBV3-2) to TRBJ1-1; tentative D call: TRBD1 (6 bases). The CDR3 runs 14 residues. CDR1 and CDR2 (germline): LGHDT, YNNKEL (reference sequence). With 2 bases removed from V and 4 bases from J, the gap between germline ends came to 11 bases. In DNA, the CDR3 is TGTGCCAGCAGCCAACCCGGGACACCCACTGAAGCTTTCTTT. Amino acid sequence: CASSQPGTPTEAFF.

This clone was detected only a few times. V gene TRBV24-1 combines with J gene TRBJ1-2, with TRBD1 identical over 8 bases. Looked up from germline, CDR1 is KGHDR and CDR2 is SFDVKD. The CDR3 spans 16 residues. V was clipped by 4 bases and J by 5 bases; unmatched bases: 11. CDR3 nucleotide sequence: TGTGCCACCAGTGACCTGAGACAGGGGATCACGTATGGCTACACCTTC. The encoded protein is CATSDLRQGITYGYTF.

The rearrangement uses TRBV5-1 and TRBJ1-1, with 8 bases matching TRBD1. The CDR3 has 15 amino acids. V trimming: 5 bases; J trimming: 4 bases; junction bases outside the gene matches: 10. Looked up from germline, CDR1 is SGHRS and CDR2 is YFSETQ. CDR3 loop: CASSHDRGRGTEAFF. CDR3 nucleotide sequence: TGCGCCAGCAGTCATGACAGGGGACGAGGCACTGAAGCTTTCTTT.